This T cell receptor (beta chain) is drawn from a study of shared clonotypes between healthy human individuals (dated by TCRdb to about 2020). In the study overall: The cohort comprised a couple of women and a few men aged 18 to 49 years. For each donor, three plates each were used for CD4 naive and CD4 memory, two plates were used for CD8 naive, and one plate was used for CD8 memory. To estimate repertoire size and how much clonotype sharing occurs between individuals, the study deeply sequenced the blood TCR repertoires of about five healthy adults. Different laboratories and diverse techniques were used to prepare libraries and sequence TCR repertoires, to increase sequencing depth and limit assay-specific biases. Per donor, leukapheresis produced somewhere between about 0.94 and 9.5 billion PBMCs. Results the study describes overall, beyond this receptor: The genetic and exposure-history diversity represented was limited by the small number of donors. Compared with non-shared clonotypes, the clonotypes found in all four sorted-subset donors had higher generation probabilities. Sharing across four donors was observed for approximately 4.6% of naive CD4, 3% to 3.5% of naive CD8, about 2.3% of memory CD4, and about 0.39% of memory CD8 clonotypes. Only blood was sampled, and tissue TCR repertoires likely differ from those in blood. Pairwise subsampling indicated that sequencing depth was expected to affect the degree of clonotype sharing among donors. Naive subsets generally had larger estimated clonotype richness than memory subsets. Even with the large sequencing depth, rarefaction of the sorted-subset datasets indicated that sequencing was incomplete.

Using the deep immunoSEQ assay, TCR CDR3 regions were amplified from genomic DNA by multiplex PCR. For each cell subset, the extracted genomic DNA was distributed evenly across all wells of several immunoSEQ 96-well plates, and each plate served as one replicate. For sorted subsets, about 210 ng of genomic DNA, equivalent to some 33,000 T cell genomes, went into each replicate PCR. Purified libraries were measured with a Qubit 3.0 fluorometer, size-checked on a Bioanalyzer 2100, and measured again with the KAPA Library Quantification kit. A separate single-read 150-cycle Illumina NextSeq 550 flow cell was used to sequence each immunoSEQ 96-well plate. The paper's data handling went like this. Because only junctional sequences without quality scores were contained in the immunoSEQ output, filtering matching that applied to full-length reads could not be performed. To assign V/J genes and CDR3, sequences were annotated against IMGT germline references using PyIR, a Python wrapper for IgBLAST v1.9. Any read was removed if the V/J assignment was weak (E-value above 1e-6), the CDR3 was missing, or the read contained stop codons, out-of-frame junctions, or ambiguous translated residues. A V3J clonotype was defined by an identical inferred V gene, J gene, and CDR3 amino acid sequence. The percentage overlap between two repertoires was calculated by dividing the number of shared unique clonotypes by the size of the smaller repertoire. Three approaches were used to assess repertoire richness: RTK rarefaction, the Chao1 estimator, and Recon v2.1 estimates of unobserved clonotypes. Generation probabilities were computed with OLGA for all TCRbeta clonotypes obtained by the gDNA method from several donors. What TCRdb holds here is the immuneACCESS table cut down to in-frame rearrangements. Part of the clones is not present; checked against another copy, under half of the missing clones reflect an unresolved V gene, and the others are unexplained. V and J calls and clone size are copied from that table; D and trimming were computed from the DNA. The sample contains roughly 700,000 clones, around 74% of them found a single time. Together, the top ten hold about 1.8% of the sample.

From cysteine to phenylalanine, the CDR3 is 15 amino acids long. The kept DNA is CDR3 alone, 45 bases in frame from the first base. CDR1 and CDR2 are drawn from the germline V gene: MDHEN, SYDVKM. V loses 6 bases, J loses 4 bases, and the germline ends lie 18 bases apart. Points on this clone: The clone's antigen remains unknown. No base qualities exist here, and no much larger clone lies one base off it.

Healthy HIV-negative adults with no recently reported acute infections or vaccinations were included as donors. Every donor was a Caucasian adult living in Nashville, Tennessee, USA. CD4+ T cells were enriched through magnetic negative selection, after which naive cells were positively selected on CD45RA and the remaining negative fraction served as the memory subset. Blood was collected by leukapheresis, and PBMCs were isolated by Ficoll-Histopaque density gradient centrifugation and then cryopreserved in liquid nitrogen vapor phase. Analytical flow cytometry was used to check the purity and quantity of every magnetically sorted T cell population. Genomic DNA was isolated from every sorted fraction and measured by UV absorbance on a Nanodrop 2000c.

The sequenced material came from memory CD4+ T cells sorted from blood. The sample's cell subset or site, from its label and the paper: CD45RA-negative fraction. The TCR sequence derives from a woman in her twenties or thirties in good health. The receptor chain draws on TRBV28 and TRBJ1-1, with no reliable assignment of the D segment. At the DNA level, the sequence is TGTGCCAGCAGCAAGTTCCAGGATCTTGGCACTGAAGCTTTCTTT. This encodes CASSKFQDLGTEAFF. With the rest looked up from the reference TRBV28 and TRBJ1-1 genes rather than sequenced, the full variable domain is DVKVTQSSRYLVKRTGEKVFLECVQDMDHENMFWYRQDPGLGLRLIYFSYDVKMKEKGDIPEGYSVSREKKERFSLILESASTNQTSMYLCASSKFQDLGTEAFFGQGTRLTVV.